Sequencing of this T cell receptor beta chain was carried out in a study of cytomegalovirus exposure and HLA in healthy donors. The overall study: A preliminary data release comprised approximately 85 million unique TCRs obtained from HLA-typed donors.

There were likely unrecorded immune exposures, though donors were nominally healthy when sampled. In the PCR, 60 Vbeta and 13 Jbeta primers were used. Libraries were prepared by immunoSEQ multiplex PCR; TCRdb keeps only in-frame clonotypes and omits some of them. Counted here are approximately 200,000 clones, over 75% occurring once; the ten biggest clones make up under 0.25%. Points from the study as a whole: Reported performance of the classifier showed diagnosis of cytomegalovirus status with high specificity and sensitivity. DRB1 had the most TCR associations and HLA-C the fewest, a later analysis found, with rates varying by HLA locus.

A note on this clone: What it binds is not known.

This clonotype originated in a girl aged 2 to 10 in good health and CMV-seronegative. Material: PBMCs.

CDR3 residues: CASSLEAGGPGKTQYF. In DNA, the CDR3 is TGTGCCAGCAGCTTAGAAGCGGGGGGGCCTGGAAAAACCCAGTACTTC. The V gene is TRBV7-6, the J gene TRBJ2-5, with 10 bases lining up with TRBD2. Germline V lookup: CDR1 SGHVS, CDR2 FNYEAQ. V gave up 1 base and J gave up 8 bases; unmatched junction bases: 10. The CDR3 covers 16 residues.